This entry is about one T cell receptor beta chain. Its cognate antigen is unknown. The data derive from a study of T cells in Graves' hyperthyroidism and ophthalmopathy. RNA transcripts gave rise to amplified TCR beta CDR3 regions. The HTBI primer set served for first-round RT-PCR of the TCR CDR3. MiXCR, applied by TCRdb to the multiplex PCR reads, yields one record per CDR3 protein. The sample has 280,000 or so distinct CDR3 sequences, under 30% seen once. Study outcomes and limitations: Ophthalmopathy stood apart from stable hyperthyroidism in a 13 V-J model. Among clonotypes expanded in thyroid above 0.001, most were also found in blood.

Patients between 18 and 65 years old had hyperthyroidism, newly diagnosed and lasting under 2 months. Criteria for exclusion of patients were uncontrolled infection, other autoimmune disease, pregnancy or lactation. Trimming stripped 10 bases from V and 4 bases from J, with 13 bases between. The germline V gene encodes CDR1 MDHEN and CDR2 SYDVKM. CDR3 length: 12 amino acids. The chain is built from TRBV28 and TRBJ1-2; the D gene is possibly TRBD1 (6 bases). The sequence derives from a man aged 40-55 years with Graves' hyperthyroidism that later progressed to Graves' ophthalmopathy. Sequenced: blood. CDR3 bases: TGTGCCACCCGACAGGAGGGCTATGGCTACACCTTC. As protein: CATRQEGYGYTF.